This section outlines one TCR beta chain sequence together with its context. This sample stems from a study of blood T cell repertoires in COVID-19. Study-wide background: Acute and convalescent COVID-19 samples came from the United States, Italy and Spain. T cells, B-cell-depleted T cells, or PBMCs supplied cDNA or gDNA.

The authors' processing: Amplification of reference gene primers provided the estimated nucleated cell counts. Assay used: immunoSEQ multiplex PCR; TCRdb lists only in-frame clones, some missing. V, J and clone size are those of that table, while D and trimming were read from the DNA. The data hold 70,000 to 85,000 clones, with over 75% observed a single time. With 2 bases clipped from V and 2 bases from J, the junction kept 4 bases outside the gene matches. CDR3 length equals 15 residues. Germline V gives CDR1 KGHSH, CDR2 LQKENI. The source is a man at least 80 years old with acute or convalescent COVID-19. The sample was peripheral blood. The chain recombines TRBV18 with TRBJ2-5; 8 bases are shared with TRBD2. The DNA for the CDR3 is TGTGCCAGCTCACCAGCGGGGGGCCCGCAAGAGACCCAGTACTTC. Translated, it gives CASSPAGGPQETQYF.